The entry below gives a single TCR beta chain sequence along with its context. The target antigen is unknown. This entry is derived from a study of cytomegalovirus exposure and HLA in healthy donors. The study's findings and limits: A few CMV-associated chains proved CMV antigen-specific in vitro. TCR beta V- and J-gene trimming, according to a later analysis, was linked to a missense DCLRE1C variant. An analysis done earlier found most TCR beta V segments productive about 90% or about 30% of the time.

Germline-derived CDR1 and CDR2 are GTSNPN and SVGIG (reference sequence). V lost 5 bases to trimming and J lost 4 bases, with 12 bases between them. The CDR3 length is 14 residues. Primers for the PCR totalled 60 Vbeta and 13 Jbeta. Authors' processing steps: An analysis performed later counted around 86 million unique TCR beta chains (roughly 10 million of them shared). Data came from immunoSEQ multiplex PCR; TCRdb stores just in-frame clones and leaves some out. V and J calls and clone size come straight from that table; D and trimming were deduced from the DNA. The data contain some 200,000 clones, around 86% of them seen just once; the ten biggest clones take up roughly 6%.

The sequencing sample was made of PBMCs. This chain uses TRBV30 with TRBJ1-6; a weak D match, TRBD1 (5 bases). The source is a man in his forties in good health and CMV-seropositive. This chain's CDR3 is CAWGTAPYNSPLHF. DNA for the CDR3: TGTGCCTGGGGGACTGCTCCGTATAATTCACCCCTCCACTTT.